This is a list of T cell receptor beta chains from one sample in a study of cytotoxic CD8 clonotypes in ibrutinib-treated CLL. The method was immunoSEQ multiplex PCR; TCRdb's version includes in-frame clones alone and lacks a portion of them. The table shows fewer than 400,000 clones, with roughly 71% occurring only once. The sample consisted of PBMCs, taken after 36 months of ibrutinib treatment. The receptors stem from a human donor with chronic lymphocytic leukemia. The CDR3 runs from the conserved cysteine through the conserved F or W. The D gene is left open where the match is weak. For some rows the clone size is stated as once, few or many, or as a class when expanded; others skip it.

clone_size: once; j_call: TRBJ2-3; v_call: TRBV29-1; d_call: NA; cdr3_aa: CSVPSASTDTQYF; cdr3_nt: TGCAGCGTCCCTAGCGCCAGCACAGATACGCAGTATTTT
clone_size: few; j_call: TRBJ1-2; v_call: TRBV7-9; d_call: NA; cdr3_aa: CASGTNYGYTF; cdr3_nt: TGTGCCAGCGGGACTAACTATGGCTACACCTTC
clone_size: NA; j_call: TRBJ2-7; v_call: TRBV6-1; d_call: TRBD2; cdr3_aa: CASSRLTGGYDEQYF; cdr3_nt: TGTGCCAGCAGCCGCCTAACGGGGGGGTATGACGAGCAGTACTTC
clone_size: once; j_call: TRBJ2-7; v_call: TRBV7-9; d_call: TRBD1; cdr3_aa: CASSSPGTGGHYEQYF; cdr3_nt: TGTGCCAGCAGCTCACCCGGGACAGGGGGTCATTACGAGCAGTACTTC
clone_size: few; j_call: TRBJ2-1; v_call: TRBV11-2; d_call: TRBD2; cdr3_aa: CASSLARLAGVNEQFF; cdr3_nt: TGTGCCAGCAGCTTAGCCCGACTAGCGGGAGTCAATGAGCAGTTCTTC
clone_size: NA; j_call: TRBJ1-1; v_call: TRBV29-1; d_call: NA; cdr3_aa: CSVLALNTEAFF; cdr3_nt: TGCAGCGTCCTGGCCCTTAACACTGAAGCTTTCTTT
clone_size: few; j_call: TRBJ1-1; v_call: TRBV5-1; d_call: NA; cdr3_aa: CASSLGWPGVNTEAFF; cdr3_nt: TGCGCCAGCAGCTTGGGCTGGCCAGGGGTGAACACTGAAGCTTTCTTT
clone_size: few; j_call: TRBJ2-7; v_call: TRBV5-1; d_call: TRBD2; cdr3_aa: CASSLASGYEQYF; cdr3_nt: TGCGCCAGCAGCTTGGCTAGCGGGTACGAGCAGTACTTC
clone_size: NA; j_call: TRBJ2-7; v_call: TRBV9; d_call: NA; cdr3_aa: CASSAGGGGSYEQYF; cdr3_nt: TGTGCCAGCAGCGCAGGTGGAGGGGGTTCCTACGAGCAGTACTTC
clone_size: NA; j_call: TRBJ2-3; v_call: TRBV27; d_call: NA; cdr3_aa: CASSSYTDTQYF; cdr3_nt: TGTGCCAGCAGTTCGTACACAGATACGCAGTATTTT
clone_size: NA; j_call: TRBJ2-7; v_call: TRBV6-4; d_call: TRBD1; cdr3_aa: CASRPGQGSYEQYF; cdr3_nt: TGTGCCAGCAGACCGGGACAGGGGTCCTACGAGCAGTACTTC
clone_size: NA; j_call: TRBJ1-5; v_call: TRBV28; d_call: TRBD1; cdr3_aa: CASILLTGGELGADQPQHF; cdr3_nt: TGTGCCAGCATCCTCCTGACAGGGGGCGAACTGGGGGCCGATCAGCCCCAGCATTTT
clone_size: NA; j_call: TRBJ2-7; v_call: TRBV7-9; d_call: NA; cdr3_aa: CASSLGVVYYEQYF; cdr3_nt: TGTGCCAGCAGCTTAGGGGTGGTTTACTACGAGCAGTACTTC
clone_size: once; j_call: TRBJ2-5; v_call: TRBV15; d_call: NA; cdr3_aa: CATSRAGNSIETQYF; cdr3_nt: TGTGCCACCAGCAGAGCCGGTAACAGCATAGAGACCCAGTACTTC
clone_size: NA; j_call: TRBJ2-7; v_call: TRBV6-5; d_call: TRBD2; cdr3_aa: CASSYLGREGPGEQYF; cdr3_nt: TGTGCCAGCAGTTACTTGGGGCGGGAGGGCCCGGGTGAGCAGTACTTC
clone_size: NA; j_call: TRBJ2-2; v_call: TRBV9; d_call: TRBD1; cdr3_aa: CASSVRGSGTANTGELFF; cdr3_nt: TGTGCCAGCAGCGTTAGGGGATCCGGGACAGCGAACACCGGGGAGCTGTTTTTT
clone_size: NA; j_call: TRBJ1-1; v_call: TRBV7-2; d_call: NA; cdr3_aa: CASSLVQGPLLNTEAFF; cdr3_nt: TGTGCCAGCAGCTTAGTGCAGGGGCCCCTCCTAAACACTGAAGCTTTCTTT
clone_size: NA; j_call: TRBJ1-2; v_call: TRBV25-1; d_call: NA; cdr3_aa: CASSEGGVGGIYGYTF; cdr3_nt: TGTGCCAGCAGTGAAGGTGGCGTAGGGGGAATCTATGGCTACACCTTC
clone_size: NA; j_call: TRBJ2-7; v_call: TRBV28; d_call: NA; cdr3_aa: CASTSGRGLQYF; cdr3_nt: TGTGCCAGCACCTCTGGCAGGGGCCTACAGTACTTC
clone_size: NA; j_call: TRBJ2-5; v_call: TRBV6-1; d_call: TRBD1; cdr3_aa: CASSEAGRGRETQYF; cdr3_nt: TGTGCCAGCAGTGAAGCCGGCAGGGGGCGGGAGACCCAGTACTTC
clone_size: NA; j_call: TRBJ1-1; v_call: TRBV7-8; d_call: NA; cdr3_aa: CASSTRGNTEAFF; cdr3_nt: TGTGCCAGCAGCACCAGGGGTAACACTGAAGCTTTCTTT
clone_size: NA; j_call: TRBJ2-1; v_call: TRBV11-3; d_call: TRBD2; cdr3_aa: CASSPWGGSSGRVDEQFF; cdr3_nt: TGTGCCAGCAGCCCATGGGGAGGTTCTAGCGGGAGGGTCGATGAGCAGTTCTTC
clone_size: NA; j_call: TRBJ2-6; v_call: TRBV11-2; d_call: NA; cdr3_aa: CASSLVWGRGPGANVLTF; cdr3_nt: TGTGCCAGCAGCTTAGTCTGGGGACGAGGACCTGGGGCCAACGTCCTGACTTTC
clone_size: NA; j_call: TRBJ2-1; v_call: TRBV4-1; d_call: TRBD2; cdr3_aa: CASSLAGLAGGSSYNEQFF; cdr3_nt: TGCGCCAGCAGCCTTGCTGGACTAGCGGGGGGGAGCTCCTACAATGAGCAGTTCTTC
clone_size: NA; j_call: TRBJ2-3; v_call: TRBV28; d_call: TRBD2; cdr3_aa: CASSLGLVPTTDTQYF; cdr3_nt: TGTGCCAGCAGTTTAGGACTAGTTCCGACCACAGATACGCAGTATTTT
clone_size: NA; j_call: TRBJ2-7; v_call: TRBV10-1; d_call: TRBD2; cdr3_aa: CASSESTSVDEQYF; cdr3_nt: TGCGCCAGCAGTGAAAGTACTAGCGTCGACGAGCAGTACTTC
clone_size: NA; j_call: TRBJ1-6; v_call: TRBV6-9; d_call: NA; cdr3_aa: CASSYGQVGSPLHF; cdr3_nt: TGTGCCAGCAGTTATGGGCAGGTTGGTTCACCCCTCCACTTT
clone_size: NA; j_call: TRBJ1-5; v_call: TRBV5-5; d_call: NA; cdr3_aa: CASTPSYRTSNQPQHF; cdr3_nt: TGTGCCAGCACCCCCTCTTACAGGACTAGCAATCAGCCCCAGCATTTT
clone_size: NA; j_call: TRBJ2-7; v_call: TRBV5-1; d_call: NA; cdr3_aa: CASSLLESYEQYF; cdr3_nt: TGCGCCAGCAGCTTGCTGGAATCCTACGAGCAGTACTTC
clone_size: NA; j_call: TRBJ1-2; v_call: TRBV7-2; d_call: NA; cdr3_aa: CASSPLAGLKGYTF; cdr3_nt: TGTGCCAGCAGCCCCCTGGCAGGGCTGAAGGGCTACACCTTC
clone_size: NA; j_call: TRBJ2-7; v_call: TRBV28; d_call: NA; cdr3_aa: CASSFGDSYEQYF; cdr3_nt: TGTGCCAGCAGTTTCGGCGACAGCTACGAGCAGTACTTC
clone_size: few; j_call: TRBJ1-2; v_call: TRBV6-1; d_call: NA; cdr3_aa: CASSEASWGSGNYGYTF; cdr3_nt: TGTGCCAGCAGTGAAGCCTCGTGGGGGTCCGGCAACTATGGCTACACCTTC
clone_size: NA; j_call: TRBJ2-3; v_call: TRBV5-4; d_call: TRBD2; cdr3_aa: CASSSGASGRSDTQYF; cdr3_nt: TGTGCCAGCAGCTCTGGGGCTAGCGGGAGGTCAGATACGCAGTATTTT
clone_size: NA; j_call: TRBJ2-3; v_call: TRBV5-4; d_call: NA; cdr3_aa: CASSFDGQSTDTQYF; cdr3_nt: TGTGCCAGCAGCTTTGACGGACAGAGCACAGATACGCAGTATTTT
clone_size: NA; j_call: TRBJ2-3; v_call: TRBV9; d_call: NA; cdr3_aa: CASTHGRDRVLLSTDTQYF; cdr3_nt: TGTGCCAGCACCCATGGGCGGGACAGAGTACTACTCAGCACAGATACGCAGTATTTT
clone_size: NA; j_call: TRBJ1-1; v_call: TRBV5-6; d_call: NA; cdr3_aa: CASSLIRGNTEAFF; cdr3_nt: TGTGCCAGCAGCTTGATTCGGGGGAACACTGAAGCTTTCTTT
clone_size: NA; j_call: TRBJ2-7; v_call: TRBV28; d_call: NA; cdr3_aa: CASSFRSQIQQYF; cdr3_nt: TGTGCCAGCAGTTTTAGGTCACAGATCCAACAGTACTTC
clone_size: NA; j_call: TRBJ2-7; v_call: TRBV4-3; d_call: TRBD1; cdr3_aa: CASSTGTGGLYEQYF; cdr3_nt: TGCGCCAGCAGTACCGGGACAGGGGGCTTATACGAGCAGTACTTC
clone_size: NA; j_call: TRBJ2-7; v_call: TRBV4-1; d_call: NA; cdr3_aa: CASSSDRSEQYF; cdr3_nt: TGCGCCAGCAGCTCGGACCGGAGCGAGCAGTACTTC
clone_size: NA; j_call: TRBJ1-2; v_call: TRBV7-6; d_call: TRBD1; cdr3_aa: CASSLFKGPNGQGAVGYTF; cdr3_nt: TGTGCCAGCAGCTTATTTAAGGGGCCGAACGGACAGGGGGCGGTTGGCTACACCTTC
clone_size: NA; j_call: TRBJ2-3; v_call: TRBV11-2; d_call: NA; cdr3_aa: CASGSVISTDTQYF; cdr3_nt: TGTGCCAGCGGTAGCGTTATTAGCACAGATACGCAGTATTTT
clone_size: NA; j_call: TRBJ2-7; v_call: TRBV11-2; d_call: TRBD2; cdr3_aa: CASSFRKRGPWWEQYF; cdr3_nt: TGTGCCAGCAGCTTCAGAAAGCGGGGGCCGTGGTGGGAGCAGTACTTC
clone_size: NA; j_call: TRBJ2-2; v_call: TRBV5-1; d_call: TRBD1; cdr3_aa: CASSFRDRAANTGELFF; cdr3_nt: TGCGCCAGCAGCTTCCGGGACAGGGCTGCGAACACCGGGGAGCTGTTTTTT
clone_size: NA; j_call: TRBJ2-7; v_call: TRBV6-1; d_call: NA; cdr3_aa: CASSRAGVPAEQYF; cdr3_nt: TGTGCCAGCAGCAGGGCAGGGGTTCCCGCCGAGCAGTACTTC
clone_size: NA; j_call: TRBJ2-7; v_call: TRBV11-2; d_call: NA; cdr3_aa: CASSPGVGRTYEQYF; cdr3_nt: TGTGCCAGCAGCCCCGGAGTTGGGCGGACCTACGAGCAGTACTTC